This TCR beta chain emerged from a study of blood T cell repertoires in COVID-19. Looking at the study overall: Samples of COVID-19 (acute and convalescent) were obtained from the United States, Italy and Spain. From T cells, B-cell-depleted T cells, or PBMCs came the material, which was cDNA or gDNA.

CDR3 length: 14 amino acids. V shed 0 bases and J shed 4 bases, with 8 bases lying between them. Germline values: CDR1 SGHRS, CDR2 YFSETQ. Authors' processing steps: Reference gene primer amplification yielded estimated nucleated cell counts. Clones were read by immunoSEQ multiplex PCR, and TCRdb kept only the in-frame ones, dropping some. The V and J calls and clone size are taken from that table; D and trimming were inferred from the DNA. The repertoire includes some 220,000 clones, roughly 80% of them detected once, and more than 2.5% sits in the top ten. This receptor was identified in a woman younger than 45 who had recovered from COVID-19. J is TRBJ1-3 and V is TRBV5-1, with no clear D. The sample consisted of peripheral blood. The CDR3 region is CASSLDSGGNTIYF. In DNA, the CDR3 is TGCGCCAGCAGCTTGGACAGCGGGGGAAACACCATATATTTT.